This T cell receptor (beta chain) derives from a study of neoadjuvant anti-PD-1 for oral cavity cancer. Time point specified: after neoadjuvant nivolumab, at surgical resection. In germline, CDR1 is SGHTA, CDR2 FQGNSA. Trimming stripped 0 bases from V and 2 bases from J, with 8 bases between. CDR3 length: 14 amino acids. Clones were read by immunoSEQ multiplex PCR, and TCRdb kept only the in-frame ones, dropping some. The repertoire holds around 68,000 clones, roughly nine tenths seen once, with 2.5% to 3% in the top ten. The material was PBMCs, obtained after nivolumab (anti-PD-1) treatment. The V call is TRBV7-2, the J call TRBJ2-7; a possible D gene is TRBD2 (5 bases). The receptor was isolated from a person between 40 and 79 years old with oral cavity squamous cell carcinoma. This CDR3 is CASSLAGSAYEQYF. The CDR3 region has the DNA TGTGCCAGCAGCTTAGCTGGTAGCGCCTACGAGCAGTACTTC.